The 8 T cell receptor beta chains listed next were all sequenced from one sample in a study of patients and donors after allogeneic stem cell transplantation. Using its own MiXCR run on the RT-PCR reads, TCRdb lists one record per CDR3 protein. The profile shows over 150,000 distinct CDR3 sequences, approximately 30% of them singletons. The sequencing input was blood, either unsorted or a sorted T cell fraction (not recorded which). The receptors stem from a human donor who was either an allogeneic HSCT recipient or a stem cell or donor lymphocyte infusion donor (not recorded which). It is not recorded whose cells these are; they may come from a transplant donor.

The chain combines TRBV5-4 with TRBJ2-7, with 13 nucleotides matching TRBD2. V lost 4 bases, J lost 5 bases, and 6 bases stayed unmatched. Germline loops: CDR1 SGHNT, CDR2 YYREEE (reference sequence). The CDR3 totals 15 residues. The CDR3 protein is CASSQGTSGNHEQYF. The CDR3 DNA reads as TGTGCCAGCAGCCAAGGGACTAGCGGGAACCACGAGCAGTACTTC. The variable domain in full, completed from reference TRBV5-4 and TRBJ2-7, reads ETGVTQSPTHLIKTRGQQVTLRCSSQSGHNTVSWYQQALGQGPQFIFQYYREEENGRGNFPPRFSGLQFPNYSSELNVNALELDDSALYLCASSQGTSGNHEQYFGPGTRLTVT.

In this sample, this clonotype turned up a few times. The genes are TRBV10-3 and TRBJ1-2; 10 nucleotides match TRBD1. CDR1 and CDR2 from the germline V gene are ENHRY and SYGVKD. Trimming took 6 bases from V and 4 from J; bases not matched to a gene: 8. The CDR3 contains 15 residues. In DNA form, the CDR3 reads TGTGCCATCAGGGTGGGACAGGGGAAACCCTATGGCTACACCTTC. Protein product: CAIRVGQGKPYGYTF.

This clonotype occurred once. The chain carries TRBV3-1 and TRBJ2-7; TRBD2 is a possible D gene (6 bases). The CDR3 covers 15 residues. Trimming took off 1 base at V and 5 bases at J, with 15 bases between the two ends. Per the germline V gene, CDR1 is LGHDT and CDR2 is YNNKEL (reference sequence). For the CDR3, the DNA is TGTGCCAGCAGCCAAGGGATTAGCGGCGGGGACGAGCAGTACTTC. This codes for CASSQGISGGDEQYF.

This clonotype has a handful of counts. The chain links TRBV4-3 to TRBJ1-5; the D gene is possibly TRBD1 (5 bases). The CDR3 length is 16 residues. Germline V gives CDR1 LGHNA, CDR2 YSLEER. The germline V and J ends were trimmed by 4 bases and 0 bases, with 13 bases remaining between them. In DNA, the CDR3 is TGCGCCAGCAGCCCGGGGACGGGTTATAGCAATCAGCCCCAGCATTTT. It translates to CASSPGTGYSNQPQHF.

As concerns this clonotype: The junction departs from the called germline gene at one end, perhaps through a read error. The gene calls are TRBV7-8 and TRBJ2-3, with a possible D match to TRBD2 (6 bases). The length of the CDR3 is 15 residues. The germline CDR1 and CDR2 sequences are SGHVS and FQNEAQ. The CDR3 sequence: CASSVAVSSTDTQYF. CDR3 DNA sequence: TGTGCCAGCAGCGTAGCGGTCTCTAGCACAGATACGCAGTATTTT.

CDR3 in amino acids: CSVPPDWSSYNEQFF. The CDR3 DNA reads TGCAGCGTTCCGCCGGACTGGAGCTCCTACAATGAGCAGTTCTTC. This chain connects TRBV29-1 to TRBJ2-1; the D gene is possibly TRBD2 (5 bases). This CDR3 is built from 15 residues. Trimming stripped 5 bases from V and 0 bases from J, with 14 bases between. Germline V gene data show CDR1 as SQVTM and CDR2 as ANQGSEA.

This clonotype was detected many times. J is TRBJ1-5 and V is TRBV20-1, with 9 bases aligning to TRBD1. Germline V gene data show CDR1 as DFQATT and CDR2 as SNEGSKA (reference sequence). The CDR3 loop spans 14 amino acids. V lost 1 base, J lost 4 bases, and 2 bases stayed unmatched. CDR3 DNA: TGCAGTGCTAGAGGGGACAGGGCGAATCAGCCCCAGCATTTT. Translating it yields CSARGDRANQPQHF.

The chain carries TRBV5-1 and TRBJ2-1, with D unresolved. CDR1 is SGHRS, CDR2 YFSETQ, per germline. The CDR3 totals 12 residues. Trimming took off 0 bases at V and 9 bases at J, with 7 bases between the two ends. The CDR3 spells CASSLGRFEQFF. As DNA, the CDR3 is TGCGCCAGCAGCTTGGGTAGGTTTGAGCAGTTCTTC. The full variable domain, its missing parts supplied by reference TRBV5-1 and TRBJ2-1, is KAGVTQTPRYLIKTRGQQVTLSCSPISGHRSVSWYQQTPGQGLQFLFEYFSETQRNKGNFPGRFSGRQFSNSRSEMNVSTLELGDSALYLCASSLGRFEQFFGPGTRLTVL.